This T cell receptor beta chain stems from a study of CD8 T cells in ankylosing spondylitis (dated by TCRdb to about 2017). Regarding the study in general: The study profiled T cell receptor beta repertoires in healthy donors and ankylosing spondylitis patients to find disease-linked TCR variants. In total, the full study cohort was made up of roughly 110 healthy donors and 20 to 25 ankylosing spondylitis patients. Peripheral blood was sampled, and synovial fluid was also collected from ankylosing spondylitis patients.

The reads were generated on an Illumina HiSeq 2500. Quantitative 5'-RACE with molecular barcodes was the method used to prepare the TCR beta libraries. Per the original workflow: Disease-linked TCR variants were identified with a new computational method built on a probabilistic model of VDJ rearrangement. The public reads were quality trimmed at Q25 with fastp and then assembled into clones with MiXCR by TCRdb, keeping productive beta chains. Each entry is one CDR3 protein sequence, shown with its most common DNA and genes. These V and J calls originate from TCRdb's pipeline instead of the authors' own analysis. This sample comprises 40,000 or so distinct CDR3 sequences, 2.5% to 3.5% of them detected only once. The ten most abundant clones make up under 6% of the sample. Paper-wide results and their limitations: Blood from ankylosing spondylitis patients appeared to be characterized by a TCR beta motif made up of several highly homologous amino acid variants. The disease-linked clones showed a CD8+ phenotype and occurred at relatively low frequencies in peripheral blood. Some motif variants had previously been reported in the synovial fluid and blood of reactive arthritis patients, which suggests shared mechanisms of disease initiation. Significant enrichment of the disease-linked clones was reported in matched synovial fluid samples from ankylosing spondylitis patients.

The germline V gene specifies SGDLS as CDR1 and YYNGEE as CDR2. V and J lose 1 base and 5 bases, and a span of 7 bases separates them. Reading from cysteine to phenylalanine, the CDR3 counts 13 amino acids. Only the CDR3 part of the read is kept: 39 bases, read in frame from the first base. In this sample, this clonotype turned up many times. Its antigen target is currently unknown. Per-base qualities were not stored, and no clone one base away is much larger. This receptor was identified in a male donor with ankylosing spondylitis or in good health (not recorded which). The material sequenced was blood, either unsorted or a sorted T cell fraction (not recorded which). Recombination joined TRBV9 with TRBJ2-1; the D gene identity is not certain. CDR3 loop: CASSVLGDNEQFF. Read as DNA, the sequence is TGTGCCAGCAGCGTACTAGGAGACAATGAGCAGTTCTTC.